The clone carrying this T cell receptor beta chain was observed a single time. The target antigen is unknown. Profiled with immunoSEQ multiplex PCR; TCRdb holds only in-frame clones, not every one. The profile covers millions of clones, with 95% appearing a single time and 0.13% taken by the ten largest. This sample is part of a study of shared clonotypes between healthy human individuals. Turning to the study itself: Each donor contributed plates that comprised three CD4 naive, three CD4 memory, two CD8 naive and one CD8 memory.

Study-wide results and limits: Only blood samples were collected, and tissue repertoires likely differ.

This TCR came from a young man in good health. Sequences were obtained from naive CD4+ T cells sorted from blood. Described subset: CD45RA+ positively selected.

The CDR3 is CASNPYNEQFF. CDR3 DNA: TGTGCCAGCAACCCCTACAATGAGCAGTTCTTC. The chain joins TRBV2 to TRBJ2-1, with D uncertain. The CDR3 is 11 residues long. Germline V gene sequence: CDR1 SNHLY, CDR2 FYNNEI. Deletions cut 7 bases from V and 2 bases from J, with 3 bases between.